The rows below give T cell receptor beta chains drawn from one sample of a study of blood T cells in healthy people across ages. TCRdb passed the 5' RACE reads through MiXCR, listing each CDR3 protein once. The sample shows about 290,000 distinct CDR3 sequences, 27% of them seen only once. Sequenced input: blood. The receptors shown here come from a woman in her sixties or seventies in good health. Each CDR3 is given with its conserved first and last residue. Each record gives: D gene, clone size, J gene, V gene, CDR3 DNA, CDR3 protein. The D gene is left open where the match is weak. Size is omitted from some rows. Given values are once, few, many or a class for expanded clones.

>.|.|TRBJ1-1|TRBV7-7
TGTGCTAGCAGCTTCGTCGGGGTAGCTTTCTTT
CASSFVGVAFF
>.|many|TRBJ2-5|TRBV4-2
TGTGCCAGCAGCCAAGATCTGGTCGATGAGACCCAGTACTTC
CASSQDLVDETQYF
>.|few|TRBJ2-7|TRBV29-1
TGCAGCGTTGTACTGTTGTGGGGCGAGCAGTACTTC
CSVVLLWGEQYF
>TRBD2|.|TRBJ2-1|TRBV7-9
TGTGCCAGCAGCTCCAAGGTAGTCGGGAGGAATGAGCAGTTCTTC
CASSSKVVGRNEQFF
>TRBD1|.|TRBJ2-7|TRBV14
TGTGCCAGCAGCCAAGGACAGGGGAGACTCTACGAGCAGTACTTC
CASSQGQGRLYEQYF
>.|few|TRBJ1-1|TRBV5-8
TGTGCCAGCAGCTCTTACATGGACACTGAAGCTTTCTTT
CASSSYMDTEAFF
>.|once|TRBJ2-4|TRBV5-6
TGTGCCAGCACCACCGGGGCTCCCGTAGTGAACATTCAGTACTTC
CASTTGAPVVNIQYF
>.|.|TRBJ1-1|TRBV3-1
TGTGCCAGCAGCCAAGGCCAGGGTGCAGCTTTCTTT
CASSQGQGAAFF
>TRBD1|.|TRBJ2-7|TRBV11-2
TGTGCCAGCAGCTTACGGGACAGGACCCACGAGCAGTACTTC
CASSLRDRTHEQYF
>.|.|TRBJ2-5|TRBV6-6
TGTGCCAGCAGTTACCCGGAGGTGAAGACCCAGTACTTC
CASSYPEVKTQYF
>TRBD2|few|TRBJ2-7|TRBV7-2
TGTGCCAGCAGTTCATACCCGGGACTAGCCTCCTACGAGCAGTACTTC
CASSSYPGLASYEQYF
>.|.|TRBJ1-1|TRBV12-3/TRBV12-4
TGTGCCAGCAGTTTTGGTGATTGGAACACTGAAGCTTTCTTT
CASSFGDWNTEAFF
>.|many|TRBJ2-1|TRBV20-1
TGCAGTGCTAGAGATCTTCAGTCCTACAATGAGCAGTTCTTC
CSARDLQSYNEQFF
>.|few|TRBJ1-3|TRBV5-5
TGTGCCAGCAGCTTGGACTCAGGCTCTGGAAACACCATATATTTT
CASSLDSGSGNTIYF
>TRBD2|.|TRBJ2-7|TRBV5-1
TGCGCCAGCAGCTTGACTAGCGGGAGGGAATACGAGCAGTACTTC
CASSLTSGREYEQYF
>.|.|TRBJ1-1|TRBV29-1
TGCAGCGTGTACCACAGGGAGCAAGCTTTCTTT
CSVYHREQAFF
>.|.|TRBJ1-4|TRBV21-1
TGTGCCAGCAACATAGAAAGGACAGGGCCCAATGAAAAACTGTTTTTT
CASNIERTGPNEKLFF
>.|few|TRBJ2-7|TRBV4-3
TGCGCCAGCAGCCAAGAAGAAAACTTTGCGTACGAGCAGTACTTC
CASSQEENFAYEQYF
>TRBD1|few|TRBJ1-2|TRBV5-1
TGCGCCAGCAGCGGGACAGACTCGCGGGGCTACACCTTC
CASSGTDSRGYTF
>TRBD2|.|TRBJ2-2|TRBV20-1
TGCAGTGCTAGAGATCGGGTAGCGGGTCTCACCGGGGAGCTGTTTTTT
CSARDRVAGLTGELFF
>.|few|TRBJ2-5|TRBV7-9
TGTGCCAGCAGAACCACAGATCAAGAAACCCAGTACTTC
CASRTTDQETQYF
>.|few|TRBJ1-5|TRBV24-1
TGTGCCACCAGTGGGACAGGCAATCAGCCCCAGCATTTT
CATSGTGNQPQHF
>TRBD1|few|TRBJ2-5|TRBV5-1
TGCGCCAGCAGCTTGGCAGGGGGTGGCCAAGAGACCCAGTACTTC
CASSLAGGGQETQYF
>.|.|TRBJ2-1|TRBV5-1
TGCGCCAGCAGCTTGCGGTCCGCCTATCGCTCCTACAATGAGCAGTTCTTC
CASSLRSAYRSYNEQFF
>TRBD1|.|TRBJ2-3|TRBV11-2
TGTGCCAGCAGCTTTAACAGGGGCCCAGATACGCAGTATTTT
CASSFNRGPDTQYF